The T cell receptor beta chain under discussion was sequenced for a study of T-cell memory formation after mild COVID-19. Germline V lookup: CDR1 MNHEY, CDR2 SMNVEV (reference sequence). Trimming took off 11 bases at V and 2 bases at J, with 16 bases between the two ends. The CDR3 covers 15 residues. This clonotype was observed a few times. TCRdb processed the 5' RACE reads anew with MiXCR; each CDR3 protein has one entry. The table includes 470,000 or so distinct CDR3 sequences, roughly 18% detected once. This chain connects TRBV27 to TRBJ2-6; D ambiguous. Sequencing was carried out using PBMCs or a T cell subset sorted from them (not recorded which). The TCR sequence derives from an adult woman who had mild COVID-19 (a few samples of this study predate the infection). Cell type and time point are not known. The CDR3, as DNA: TGTGCCGCGGCCGTCCTCATGGCTGGGGCCAACGTCCTGACTTTC. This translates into CAAAVLMAGANVLTF.